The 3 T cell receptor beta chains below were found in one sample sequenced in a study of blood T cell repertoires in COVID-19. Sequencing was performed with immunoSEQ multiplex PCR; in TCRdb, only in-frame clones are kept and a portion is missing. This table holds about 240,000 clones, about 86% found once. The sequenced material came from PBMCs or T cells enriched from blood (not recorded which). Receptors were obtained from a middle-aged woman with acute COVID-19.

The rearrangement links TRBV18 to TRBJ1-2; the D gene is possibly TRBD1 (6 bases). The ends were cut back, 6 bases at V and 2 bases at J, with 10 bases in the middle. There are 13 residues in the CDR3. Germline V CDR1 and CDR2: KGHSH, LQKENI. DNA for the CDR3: TGTGCCAGCTCGGGACAAAAAAACTATGGCTACACCTTC. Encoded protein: CASSGQKNYGYTF.

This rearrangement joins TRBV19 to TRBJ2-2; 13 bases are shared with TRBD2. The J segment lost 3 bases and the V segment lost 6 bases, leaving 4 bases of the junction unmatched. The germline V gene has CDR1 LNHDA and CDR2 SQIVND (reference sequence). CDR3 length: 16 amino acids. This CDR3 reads CASRGLAGPDTGELFF. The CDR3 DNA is TGTGCCAGTAGGGGACTAGCGGGGCCCGACACCGGGGAGCTGTTTTTT.

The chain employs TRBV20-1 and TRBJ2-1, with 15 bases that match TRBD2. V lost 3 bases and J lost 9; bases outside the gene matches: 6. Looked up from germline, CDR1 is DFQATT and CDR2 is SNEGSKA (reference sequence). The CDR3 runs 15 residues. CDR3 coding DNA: TGCAGTGCTAGTGGGACTAGCGGGAGGCCGGGTGAGCAGTTCTTC. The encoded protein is CSASGTSGRPGEQFF.